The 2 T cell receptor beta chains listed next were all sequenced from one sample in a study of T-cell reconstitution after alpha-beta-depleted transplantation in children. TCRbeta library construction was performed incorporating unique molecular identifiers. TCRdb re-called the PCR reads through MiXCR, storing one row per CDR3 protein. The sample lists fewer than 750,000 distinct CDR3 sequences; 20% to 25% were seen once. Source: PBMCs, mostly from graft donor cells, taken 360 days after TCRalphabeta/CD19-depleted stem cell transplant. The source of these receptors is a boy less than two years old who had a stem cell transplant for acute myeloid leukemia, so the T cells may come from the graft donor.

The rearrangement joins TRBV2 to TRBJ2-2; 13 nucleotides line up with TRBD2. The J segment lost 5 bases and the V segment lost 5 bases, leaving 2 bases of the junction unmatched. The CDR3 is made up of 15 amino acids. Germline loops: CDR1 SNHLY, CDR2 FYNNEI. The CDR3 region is CASSTGLAGTGELFF. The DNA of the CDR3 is TGTGCCAGCAGTACGGGACTAGCGGGGACCGGGGAGCTGTTTTTT.

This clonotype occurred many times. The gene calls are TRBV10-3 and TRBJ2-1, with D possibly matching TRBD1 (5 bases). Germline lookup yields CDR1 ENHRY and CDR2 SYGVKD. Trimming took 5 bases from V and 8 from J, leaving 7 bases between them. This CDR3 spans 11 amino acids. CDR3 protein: CAISQGDEQFF. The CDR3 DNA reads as TGTGCCATCAGTCAAGGGGATGAGCAGTTCTTC.